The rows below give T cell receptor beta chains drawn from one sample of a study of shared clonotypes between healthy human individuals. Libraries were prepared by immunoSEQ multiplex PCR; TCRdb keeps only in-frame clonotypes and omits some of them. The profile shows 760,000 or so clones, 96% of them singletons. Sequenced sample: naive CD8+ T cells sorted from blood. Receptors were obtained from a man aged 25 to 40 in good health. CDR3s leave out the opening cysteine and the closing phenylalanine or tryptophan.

cdr3_aa: ASSTSGGTGGEQY; j_call: TRBJ2-7; v_call: TRBV7-6
cdr3_aa: ASSLGGITDTQY; j_call: TRBJ2-3; v_call: TRBV7-6
cdr3_aa: ASSADRVHGYT; j_call: TRBJ1-2; v_call: TRBV27
cdr3_aa: ASSVSGGYEQY; j_call: TRBJ2-7; v_call: TRBV9
cdr3_aa: ASSFDGQKSSYEQY; j_call: TRBJ2-7; v_call: TRBV7-8
cdr3_aa: ASSQGPGVKHYEQY; j_call: TRBJ2-7; v_call: TRBV14
cdr3_aa: ASSMDRGGGYT; j_call: TRBJ1-2; v_call: TRBV28
cdr3_aa: SVTSGTGELF; j_call: TRBJ2-2; v_call: TRBV29-1
cdr3_aa: ASRIPATDTQY; j_call: TRBJ2-3; v_call: TRBV6-5
cdr3_aa: ASSQAGPPYEQY; j_call: TRBJ2-7; v_call: TRBV4-1
cdr3_aa: ASSDGTPYGYT; j_call: TRBJ1-2; v_call: TRBV13
cdr3_aa: ASSTSGIETQY; j_call: TRBJ2-5; v_call: TRBV7-8
cdr3_aa: ASSFLSADTQY; j_call: TRBJ2-3; v_call: TRBV5-8
cdr3_aa: SATMGGGPNQPQH; j_call: TRBJ1-5; v_call: TRBV29-1
cdr3_aa: ASRTGIRNTEAF; j_call: TRBJ1-1; v_call: TRBV7-2
cdr3_aa: ASSQDRSGRLPYNEQF; j_call: TRBJ2-1; v_call: TRBV14
cdr3_aa: ASSTQFETEKGVQPQH; j_call: TRBJ1-5; v_call: TRBV19
cdr3_aa: ASSFTGGFEKLF; j_call: TRBJ1-4; v_call: TRBV28
cdr3_aa: ASSSRQGDTGELF; j_call: TRBJ2-2; v_call: TRBV7-8
cdr3_aa: ASSLSPGQGLYEQY; j_call: TRBJ2-7; v_call: TRBV27
cdr3_aa: ATSGRALNYEQY; j_call: TRBJ2-7; v_call: TRBV15
cdr3_aa: ASSSAETQY; j_call: TRBJ2-5; v_call: TRBV28
cdr3_aa: SVDRRNRDFPYQETQY; j_call: TRBJ2-5; v_call: TRBV29-1
cdr3_aa: ASSQDKGGETQY; j_call: TRBJ2-5; v_call: TRBV4-3
cdr3_aa: ASSLGPGQGNTGELF; j_call: TRBJ2-2; v_call: TRBV7-6
cdr3_aa: ATLIGETQY; j_call: TRBJ2-5; v_call: TRBV10-2
cdr3_aa: ASSQIGTGYGYT; j_call: TRBJ1-2; v_call: TRBV14
cdr3_aa: ASTGAVTYSNQPQH; j_call: TRBJ1-5; v_call: TRBV21-1
cdr3_aa: ASSLPGGTDTQY; j_call: TRBJ2-3; v_call: TRBV7-8
cdr3_aa: ASKKGGRGETQY; j_call: TRBJ2-5; v_call: TRBV6-1
cdr3_aa: ASSASSGSTDTQY; j_call: TRBJ2-3; v_call: TRBV10-2
cdr3_aa: ASSPLWSSYEQY; j_call: TRBJ2-7; v_call: TRBV14